This TCR beta chain was recorded in a study of blood T cell repertoires in COVID-19. Across the study: Specimens from acute and convalescent COVID-19 originated in the United States, Italy and Spain.

CDR3 length: 17 amino acids. V was clipped by 4 bases and J by 0 bases, with 13 bases between them. Germline V CDR1 and CDR2: LGHDT, YNNKEL (reference sequence). In the original processing: Counts of nucleated cells, estimated from reference gene primer amplification, were obtained. Produced via immunoSEQ multiplex PCR; TCRdb's table is partial and in-frame only. That table furnishes V, J and clone size, whereas the DNA furnished D and trimming. Of 150,000 or so clones listed, about 80% are singletons. Input material: peripheral blood. This TCR came from a woman between 55 and 75 years old with acute or convalescent COVID-19. This chain joins TRBV3-1 (or the pseudogene TRBV3-2) and TRBJ2-6, with D perhaps TRBD2 (5 bases). CDR3 sequence (DNA): TGTGCCAGCAGCCCTGCGGGTACCCGCTCTGGGGCCAACGTCCTGACTTTC. It is translated as CASSPAGTRSGANVLTF.